The 29 T cell receptor beta chains given below trace back to one sample, sequenced in a study of graft-versus-host responses after intestinal transplantation. Repertoires were generated with immunoSEQ multiplex PCR, while TCRdb's copy carries only in-frame clones and drops some. The table has tens of thousands of clones, 85% to 95% seen once. The sequencing here drew on PBMCs, taken about 120 weeks after a first intestinal transplant, on the day of a second. The receptors derive from a human patient who received an intestinal transplant, so some T cells may come from the graft donor.

In regard to this clone: This sample includes further DNA sequences coding for the same CDR3. This rearrangement joins TRBV27 to TRBJ2-1; D is uncertain. This CDR3 comprises 14 residues. Trimming shortened V by 7 bases and J by 8 bases, and 18 bases separated the two germline ends. Germline lookup yields CDR1 MNHEY and CDR2 SMNVEV (reference sequence). The DNA of the CDR3 is TGTGCCAGCACCACCGACCCGCCGTCTTATGAGCAGTTCTTC. It encodes CASTTDPPSYEQFF.

The chain links TRBV7-9 to TRBJ2-5; 14 positions match TRBD2. From germline, CDR1 is SEHNR and CDR2 FQNEAQ (reference sequence). V shed 4 bases and J 1 base; nucleotides not matched to a gene: 2. The CDR3 is made up of 16 amino acids. The CDR3, as DNA: TGTGCCAGCAGCTGGGGACTAGCGGGAGTCCAAGAGACCCAGTACTTC. Translated, it gives CASSWGLAGVQETQYF.

The rearrangement uses TRBV9 and TRBJ2-6; 11 bases match TRBD2. With V trimmed by 3 bases and J by 0 bases, 5 bases remained unmatched. This CDR3 is 18 amino acids long. CDR1 SGDLS and CDR2 YYNGEE come from the germline V gene. This CDR3 reads CASSARTSGFSGANVLTF. CDR3 sequence (DNA): TGTGCCAGCAGCGCAAGGACTAGCGGGTTCTCTGGGGCCAACGTCCTGACTTTC.

The gene calls are TRBV28 and TRBJ2-7; D call uncertain. The V end was cut by 10 bases, the J end by 2 bases, with 12 bases between. Per the germline V gene, CDR1 is MDHEN and CDR2 is SYDVKM. This CDR3 has 12 residues. The CDR3 DNA is TGTGCCACCCAGGAACAAGCCTACGAGCAGTACTTC. It specifies CATQEQAYEQYF.

The chain combines TRBV6-1 with TRBJ2-3; 16 nucleotides line up with TRBD2. There are 17 residues in the CDR3. The junction had 4 bases not matched to a gene; V was cut back by 4 bases and J by 3 bases. From germline, CDR1 is MNHNS and CDR2 SASEGT. CDR3 bases: TGTGCCAGCAGTGCGGGACTAGCGGGAGGGTCGACAGATACGCAGTATTTT. It translates to CASSAGLAGGSTDTQYF.

This chain links TRBV30 with TRBJ1-1; D is undetermined. Germline lookup yields CDR1 GTSNPN and CDR2 SVGIG (reference sequence). The V end lost 1 base, the J end lost 10 bases, and 7 bases lay between the germline ends. CDR3 length equals 10 residues. CDR3 DNA sequence: TGTGCCTGGAGTGGGTTTGGAGCTTTCTTT. It specifies CAWSGFGAFF.

This clone was seen only once. The rearrangement links TRBV10-3 to TRBJ2-7, with a weak D call TRBD2 (6 bases). This CDR3 has 13 amino acids. With 7 bases removed from V and 2 bases from J, the gap between germline ends came to 12 bases. Germline lookup yields CDR1 ENHRY and CDR2 SYGVKD. The CDR3 spells CAITGGITYEQYF. In nucleotides, the CDR3 is TGTGCCATCACCGGCGGGATCACCTACGAGCAGTACTTC.

The chain employs TRBV20-1 and TRBJ1-2; 8 bases align to TRBD1. The germline gives CDR1 DFQATT, CDR2 SNEGSKA (reference sequence). This CDR3 is 11 amino acids long. V lost 6 bases, J lost 9 bases, and 6 bases stayed unmatched. The DNA for the CDR3 is TGCAGTGCCACGAGACAGGGGAGCTACACCTTC. Protein sequence: CSATRQGSYTF.

The CDR3 loop is CASSLDITYNEQFF. Here the CDR3 DNA reads TGTGCCAGCAGTCTCGACATCACCTACAATGAGCAGTTCTTC. The chain recombines TRBV27 with TRBJ2-1; D remains ambiguous. Trimming took 5 bases from V and 2 from J, leaving 10 bases between them. From germline, CDR1 is MNHEY and CDR2 SMNVEV (reference sequence). The CDR3 length is 14 residues.

The genes are TRBV7-3 and TRBJ2-1; 11 positions match TRBD2. The CDR3 has 16 amino acids. The V and J ends lost 3 bases and 7 bases, in that order; junction bases with no gene match: 8. CDR1 SGHTA and CDR2 FQGTGA come from the germline V gene. The CDR3: CASSFQGLAGRNEQFF. DNA for the CDR3: TGTGCCAGCAGCTTCCAAGGACTAGCGGGCCGGAATGAGCAGTTCTTC.

The CDR3 DNA reads as TGTGCCAGTCGACCTGACAGGCTCAGGGCCGGCTACACCTTC. This translates into CASRPDRLRAGYTF. J is TRBJ1-2 and V is TRBV6-4; possibly TRBD1 for D (6 bases). Germline lookup yields CDR1 MRHNA and CDR2 SNTAGT. The CDR3 has 14 amino acids. The V gene lost 9 bases and the J gene lost 8 bases, with 22 bases spanning the gap.

V gene TRBV4-1 combines with J gene TRBJ2-7; 16 bases map to TRBD2. With 1 base clipped from V and 0 bases from J, the junction kept 3 bases outside the gene matches. CDR1 is MGHRA, CDR2 YSYEKL, per germline. The CDR3 length is 18 residues. The CDR3 region is CASSQGGLAGGISYEQYF. CDR3 nucleotide sequence: TGCGCCAGCAGCCAAGGGGGACTAGCGGGAGGGATCTCCTACGAGCAGTACTTC.

The rearrangement joins TRBV6-6 to TRBJ2-3; D is perhaps TRBD1 (6 bases). Germline loops: CDR1 MNHNY, CDR2 SVGAGI (reference sequence). Trimming removed 7 bases from V and 1 base from J, with 12 bases in between. This CDR3 contains 14 residues. The CDR3 region is CASTADRRTDTQYF. The CDR3 DNA is TGTGCCAGCACCGCGGACAGACGCACAGATACGCAGTATTTT.

CDR3 nucleotide sequence: TGTGCCAGCAGTTTAGAGGGGGAGACGACGAATGAGCAGTTCTTC. Translation: CASSLEGETTNEQFF. The chain joins TRBV27 to TRBJ2-1; possibly TRBD1 for D (6 bases). Germline values: CDR1 MNHEY, CDR2 SMNVEV (reference sequence). Trimming pared 2 bases from V and 7 bases from J, leaving 15 bases between. CDR3 length: 15 residues.

J is TRBJ2-7 and V is TRBV7-2, with 10 nucleotides matching TRBD2. V shed 5 bases, J shed 4 bases, and the junction held 8 bases outside the gene matches. Looked up from germline, CDR1 is SGHTA and CDR2 is FQGNSA. CDR3 length equals 15 residues. The CDR3 loop is CASSLSGGTLYEQYF. The CDR3 DNA is TGTGCCAGCAGCCTTAGCGGGGGGACCCTTTACGAGCAGTACTTC.

J is TRBJ2-1 and V is TRBV29-1; D may correspond to TRBD1 or TRBD2 (5 bases each). Germline loops: CDR1 SQVTM, CDR2 ANQGSEA. The V and J ends lost 5 bases and 15 bases respectively, with 17 bases between them. The CDR3 is 11 amino acids. The CDR3 DNA reads TGCAGCGTTCAAGGGACCTCGAGTCGGTTCTTC. Its protein is CSVQGTSSRFF.

The J gene is TRBJ2-7, the V gene TRBV21-1; TRBD2, the table's D call, was not compared with the DNA. TRBV21-1 is termed a pseudogene. This CDR3 region has 18 residues. CDR3 DNA sequence: TGTGCCAGCAGCAAAGGATCTGTGTGGCGGGAGGCTTCCTACGAGCAGTACTTC. It encodes CASSKGSVWREASYEQYF.

This sequence joins TRBV27 and TRBJ1-2, with D tentatively TRBD1 (5 bases). Germline CDR1 MNHEY, CDR2 SMNVEV (reference sequence). V lost 3 bases and J 4 bases, leaving 18 bases between the germline ends. The CDR3 loop spans 16 amino acids. The CDR3 DNA is TGTGCCAGCAGTTTTGTATTTCCGGGGGGTGGCTATGGCTACACCTTC. Its protein is CASSFVFPGGGYGYTF.

The CDR3 protein is CASSNRGANTEAFF. CDR3 bases: TGTGCCAGCAGTAACAGGGGGGCGAACACTGAAGCTTTCTTT. The V call is TRBV6-5, the J call TRBJ1-1; 8 nucleotides line up with TRBD1. V shed 5 bases and J 1 base; nucleotides not matched to a gene: 3. The CDR3 runs to 14 residues. Looked up from germline, CDR1 is MNHEY and CDR2 is SVGAGI.

The chain joins TRBV7-6 to TRBJ2-5; 10 bases are shared with TRBD1. Trimming cost V 6 bases and J 2 bases; bases outside gene matches: 6. The CDR3 consists of 15 residues. Germline assignment: CDR1 SGHVS and CDR2 FNYEAQ. This CDR3 reads CASRRGTGVQETQYF. In DNA, the CDR3 is TGTGCCAGCAGGAGGGGGACAGGGGTGCAAGAGACCCAGTACTTC. The full variable domain, its missing parts supplied by reference TRBV7-6 and TRBJ2-5, is GAGVSQSPRYKVTKRGQDVALRCDPISGHVSLYWYRQALGQGPEFLTYFNYEAQQDKSGLPNDRFSAERPEGSISTLTIQRTEQRDSAMYRCASRRGTGVQETQYFGPGTRLLVL.

This chain connects TRBV5-8 to TRBJ2-1; D is unresolved. V was shortened by 5 bases and J by 4 bases, with 10 bases between the two germline ends. From germline, CDR1 is SGHTS and CDR2 YDEGEE. This CDR3 contains 13 residues. Here the CDR3 reads CASSQLVYNEQFF. CDR3 nucleotides: TGTGCCAGCAGTCAACTCGTTTACAATGAGCAGTTCTTC.

The chain links TRBV30 to TRBJ1-2, with D possibly matching TRBD1 (6 bases). The CDR3 totals 18 residues. Per the germline V gene, CDR1 is GTSNPN and CDR2 is SVGIG (reference sequence). The germline V and J ends were trimmed by 1 base and 4 bases, with 25 bases remaining between them. Here the CDR3 reads CAWSGADHEGGQTYGYTF. The CDR3 DNA sequence: TGTGCCTGGAGTGGCGCGGATCATGAGGGAGGACAGACCTATGGCTACACCTTC.

A remark on this clone: Sequence at one end of the junction differs from germline and may be a read error. The chain carries TRBV4-2 and TRBJ2-1; tentatively, D is TRBD1 or TRBD2 (5 bases each). Germline V CDR1 and CDR2: LGHNA, YNFKEQ. The CDR3 extends over 16 amino acids. The CDR3 nucleotides read TGTGCCAGCAGCGGAGGCTATTCAGGGTCCTACAATGGGCAGTTCTTC. It yields the protein CASSGGYSGSYNGQFF.

The chain combines TRBV27 with TRBJ1-3; D gene ambiguous. The CDR3 totals 15 residues. Germline V gives CDR1 MNHEY, CDR2 SMNVEV (reference sequence). Trimming stripped 3 bases from V and 0 bases from J, with 9 bases between. CDR3 nucleotides: TGTGCCAGCAGTTTGACTTCGGGCTCTGGAAACACCATATATTTT. This gives the protein CASSLTSGSGNTIYF.

The rearrangement links TRBV7-8 to TRBJ1-1; no reliable D call. V was cut by 1 base and J by 8 bases, with 17 bases left in between. The length of the CDR3 is 15 residues. Per germline, CDR1 SGHVS and CDR2 FQNEAQ. The CDR3 coding sequence is TGTGCCAGCAGCTTAGAGCCAACAGTGACAAAGGAAGCTTTCTTT. Residues: CASSLEPTVTKEAFF.

This clone was recorded only once. The chain recombines TRBV7-2 with TRBJ2-1; D is perhaps TRBD1 or TRBD2 (5 bases each). Trimming left V 4 bases short and J 7 bases short, with 14 bases between. The CDR3 loop spans 14 amino acids. The germline CDR1 and CDR2 sequences are SGHTA and FQGNSA. The CDR3 sequence: CASSSPGAGNEQFF. The DNA for the CDR3 is TGTGCCAGCAGCTCCCCCGGGGCAGGGAATGAGCAGTTCTTC.

The gene calls are TRBV19 and TRBJ1-1; D is perhaps TRBD1 (6 bases). The CDR3 has 15 amino acids. Between the trimmed V and J ends, which lost 5 bases and 1 base, there was a span of 14 bases. Germline CDR1 reads LNHDA; CDR2 reads SQIVND (reference sequence). CDR3 in amino acids: CASSPGQVANTEAFF. CDR3 DNA: TGTGCCAGTAGTCCGGGACAAGTGGCGAACACTGAAGCTTTCTTT.

V and J are TRBV18 and TRBJ1-1, with 10 positions matching TRBD1. Germline-derived CDR1 and CDR2 are KGHSH and LQKENI. The CDR3 contains 15 residues. Losses at the gene ends were 8 bases for V and 1 base for J; bases not matched to a gene: 7. CDR3 sequence reads: CASRQGAIKNTEAFF. CDR3 DNA: TGTGCCAGCAGACAGGGGGCGATTAAGAACACTGAAGCTTTCTTT.

The V and J genes are TRBV6-1 and TRBJ1-5; D is unclear. In germline, CDR1 is MNHNS, CDR2 SASEGT. The CDR3 sequence is 13 residues long. The ends were cut back, 5 bases at V and 4 bases at J, with 9 bases in the middle. The CDR3 DNA is TGTGCCAGCAGTCCCCGCACAAATCAGCCCCAGCATTTT. It yields the protein CASSPRTNQPQHF.